This TCR beta chain originates from a study of blood T cell repertoires in COVID-19. Study at large: Acute and convalescent COVID-19 samples came from the United States, Italy and Spain.

This CDR3 contains 16 residues. Germline values: CDR1 LNHNV, CDR2 YYDKDF (reference sequence). Trimming cost V 4 bases and J 5 bases; bases outside gene matches: 11. Source study methods: Counts of nucleated cells, estimated from reference gene primer amplification, were obtained. The table came from immunoSEQ multiplex PCR; TCRdb's copy has only in-frame clones and leaves some out. For V, J and clone size, that table is used; D and trimming come from the DNA. Of some 120,000 clones listed, around 86% are singletons. The V call is TRBV15, the J call TRBJ2-5; TRBD1 matches 9 bases. Sequencing used peripheral blood. This receptor was obtained from a human donor in a cohort sampled during active COVID-19. CDR3 amino acids: CATSMQTGGSMETQYF. The CDR3 bases are TGTGCCACCAGCATGCAGACAGGGGGTAGTATGGAGACCCAGTACTTC.